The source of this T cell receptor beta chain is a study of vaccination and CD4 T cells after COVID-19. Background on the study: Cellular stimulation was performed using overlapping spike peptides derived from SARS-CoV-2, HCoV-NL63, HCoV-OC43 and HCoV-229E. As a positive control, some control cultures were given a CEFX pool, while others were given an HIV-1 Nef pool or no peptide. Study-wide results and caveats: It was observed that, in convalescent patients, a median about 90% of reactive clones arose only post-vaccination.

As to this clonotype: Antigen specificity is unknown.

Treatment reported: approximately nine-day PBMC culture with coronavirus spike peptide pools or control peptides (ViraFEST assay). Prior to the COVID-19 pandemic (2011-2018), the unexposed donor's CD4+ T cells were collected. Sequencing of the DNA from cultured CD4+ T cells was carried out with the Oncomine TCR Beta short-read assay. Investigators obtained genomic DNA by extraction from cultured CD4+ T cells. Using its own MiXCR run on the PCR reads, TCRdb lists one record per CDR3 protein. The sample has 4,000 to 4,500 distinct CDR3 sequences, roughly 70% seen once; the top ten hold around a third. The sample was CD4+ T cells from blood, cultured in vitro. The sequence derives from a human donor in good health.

The CDR3 DNA sequence: TGCAGTGCTTCCCCGCAGGGGGGGACGGCCTATGGCTACACCTTC. The encoded protein is CSASPQGGTAYGYTF. The V gene is TRBV20-1, the J gene TRBJ1-2, with 7 nucleotides matching TRBD1. After removal of 5 bases from V and 4 bases from J, the junction contained 13 bases not matched to a gene. Germline CDR1 and CDR2: DFQATT and SNEGSKA (reference sequence). The CDR3 covers 15 residues.